These 17 T cell receptor beta chains were all obtained from the same sample, sequenced in a study of T cells after yellow fever vaccination. TCRdb reanalysed the 5' RACE reads using MiXCR and keeps one entry per CDR3 protein. The data contain around 250,000 distinct CDR3 sequences, 6.9% of them singletons. Sequenced here: CD4+ T cells sorted from PBMCs, sampled 15 days after the yellow fever booster vaccination. The receptors originated from a man aged 25 to 40 who received the YFV17D yellow fever vaccine.

This clonotype turned up a few times. V usage is TRBV6-1 and J usage is TRBJ2-3, with 9 nucleotides matching TRBD2. The CDR3 totals 16 residues. The V and J ends lost 6 bases and 4 bases, in that order; junction bases with no gene match: 11. The V gene's germline CDR1 is MNHNS and CDR2 SASEGT. CDR3 loop: CASSTNSGRSADTQYF. CDR3 DNA sequence: TGTGCCAGCAGCACTAATAGCGGGAGATCCGCAGATACGCAGTATTTT.

This clonotype appeared a few times. The CDR3 reads CASSPPGPSGKLFF. The DNA for the CDR3 is TGTGCCAGCAGTCCACCCGGACCCTCGGGAAAACTGTTTTTT. This chain links TRBV12-3 or TRBV12-4 with TRBJ1-4; D remains ambiguous. This CDR3 contains 14 residues. Trimming took off 5 bases at V and 10 bases at J, with 17 bases between the two ends.

This clonotype was counted a few times. The CDR3, as DNA: TGCGCCAGCAGCCAAGTTCTTAAGGACAGCGCCGCCTACAATGAGCAGTTCTTC. Its protein is CASSQVLKDSAAYNEQFF. V and J are TRBV4-3 and TRBJ2-1; a possible D gene is TRBD1 (6 bases). CDR3 length: 18 amino acids. Germline CDR1 is LGHNA and CDR2 is YSLEER. Trimming pared 1 base from V and 2 bases from J, leaving 18 bases between.

This clonotype was counted between two and nine times. The chain has TRBV20-1 and TRBJ2-7; D is possibly TRBD1 or TRBD2 (6 bases each). This CDR3 is built from 12 residues. CDR1 is DFQATT, CDR2 SNEGSKA, per germline (reference sequence). V shed 6 bases and J shed 2 bases, with 11 bases lying between them. The CDR3 sequence is CSAGRGAYEQYF. In nucleotides, the CDR3 is TGCAGTGCCGGAAGGGGGGCCTACGAGCAGTACTTC.

The rearrangement joins TRBV6-2 or TRBV6-3 to TRBJ2-5, with unresolved D. V was pared by 4 bases and J by 2 bases, with 14 bases between. Germline V gene data show CDR1 as MNHEY and CDR2 as SVGEGT. CDR3 length: 15 residues. CDR3 in amino acids: CASSSGVQKQETQYF. The CDR3 DNA follows: TGTGCCAGCAGTTCGGGCGTTCAAAAACAAGAGACCCAGTACTTC.

This clonotype was counted at least ten times. V usage is TRBV5-1 and J usage is TRBJ1-4; D is unclear. V lost 0 bases to trimming and J lost 8 bases, with 5 bases between them. The CDR3 loop spans 12 amino acids. Germline lookup yields CDR1 SGHRS and CDR2 YFSETQ. Here the CDR3 reads CASSLDNEKLFF. The CDR3 coding sequence is TGCGCCAGCAGCTTGGATAACGAAAAACTGTTTTTT.

Many counts were recorded for this clonotype. The chain links TRBV6-5 to TRBJ1-3; no definite D call. Germline V lookup: CDR1 MNHEY, CDR2 SVGAGI. V lost 2 bases and J lost 7, with 21 bases in between. This CDR3 is built from 17 residues. This CDR3 reads CASSYRSYNSARNTIYF. The DNA of the CDR3 is TGTGCCAGCAGTTACAGATCGTACAACTCAGCCCGGAACACCATATATTTT.

J is TRBJ1-1 and V is TRBV3-1, with 9 positions matching TRBD1. The CDR3 length is 16 residues. V shed 4 bases and J 4 bases; nucleotides not matched to a gene: 10. Germline V gene lookup returns CDR1 LGHDT and CDR2 YNNKEL (reference sequence). The CDR3, as DNA: TGTGCCAGCAGCCCCTCCTCGGGACAGGGTATCACTGAAGCTTTCTTT. Residues: CASSPSSGQGITEAFF.

This clonotype was detected a few times. This rearrangement joins TRBV15 to TRBJ1-2; 8 bases are shared with TRBD1. The CDR3 is made up of 15 amino acids. Germline lookup yields CDR1 LNHNV and CDR2 YYDKDF (reference sequence). V lost 0 bases to trimming and J lost 4 bases; unmatched junction nucleotides: 4. CDR3 sequence (DNA): TGTGCCACCAGCAGAGACACGGGACAGGCCTATGGCTACACCTTC. Translation gives CATSRDTGQAYGYTF.

This clonotype was seen ten or more times. The V and J genes are TRBV20-1 and TRBJ2-3; 9 bases align to TRBD1. Germline loops: CDR1 DFQATT, CDR2 SNEGSKA (reference sequence). Trimming took 6 bases from V and 11 from J; bases not matched to a gene: 6. CDR3 length equals 11 residues. This CDR3 reads CSASPGQGQYF. CDR3 bases: TGCAGTGCCTCACCGGGACAGGGGCAGTATTTT.

This chain joins TRBV20-1 and TRBJ2-1; D is tentatively TRBD1 or TRBD2 (5 bases each). The V gene lost 4 bases and the J gene lost 0 bases, with 22 bases spanning the gap. Germline V gene sequence: CDR1 DFQATT, CDR2 SNEGSKA (reference sequence). The CDR3 runs to 18 residues. Here the CDR3 reads CSAIFIGTIRSSYNEQFF. Here the CDR3 DNA reads TGCAGTGCTATTTTCATCGGGACGATACGGAGCTCCTACAATGAGCAGTTCTTC.

The gene calls are TRBV7-2 and TRBJ2-7; either TRBD1 or TRBD2 may supply D (5 bases each). Germline CDR1 SGHTA, CDR2 FQGNSA. V was pared by 1 base and J by 2 bases, with 9 bases between. The CDR3 spans 14 residues. CDR3 protein: CASSLGGTAYEQYF. For the CDR3, the DNA is TGTGCCAGCAGCTTAGGTGGGACGGCCTACGAGCAGTACTTC.

A remark on this clonotype: Germline is not matched at one junction end, which may reflect a read error. This chain links TRBV19 with TRBJ2-6; 8 nucleotides line up with TRBD1. The CDR3 extends over 15 amino acids. Germline CDR1 and CDR2: LNHDA and SQIVND (reference sequence). CDR3 sequence reads: CASSSGGLSANVLTF. Written as DNA, the CDR3 is TGTGCCAGTTCATCAGGGGGCTTATCGGCCAACGTCCTAACTTTC.

This clonotype appeared many times. The chain couples TRBV6-2 or TRBV6-3 to TRBJ2-1; unclear D gene. Trimming removed 2 bases from V and 3 bases from J, with 8 bases in between. Germline V CDR1 and CDR2: MNHEY, SVGEGT. The CDR3 is made up of 14 amino acids. The CDR3 DNA reads TGTGCCAGCAGTTACGGCAAGAACTACAATGAGCAGTTCTTC. As protein: CASSYGKNYNEQFF.

This clonotype has a handful of counts. This chain connects TRBV20-1 to TRBJ1-1; maybe TRBD1 (6 bases). Germline CDR1 and CDR2: DFQATT and SNEGSKA (reference sequence). The V end lost 6 bases, the J end lost 1 base, and 12 bases lay between the germline ends. The CDR3 contains 13 residues. CDR3 coding DNA: TGCAGTGCAATTTCAGGGGCGAACACTGAAGCTTTCTTT. It codes for CSAISGANTEAFF.

The gene calls are TRBV5-1 and TRBJ2-3; D is possibly TRBD1 or TRBD2 (6 bases each). Germline V lookup: CDR1 SGHRS, CDR2 YFSETQ. The CDR3 runs 14 residues. Trimming pared 2 bases from V and 5 bases from J, leaving 12 bases between. CDR3 sequence: CASSFRLGGDTQYF. CDR3 in DNA: TGCGCCAGCAGCTTTAGACTAGGGGGAGATACGCAGTATTTT. The full variable domain, completed using reference TRBV5-1 and TRBJ2-3, is KAGVTQTPRYLIKTRGQQVTLSCSPISGHRSVSWYQQTPGQGLQFLFEYFSETQRNKGNFPGRFSGRQFSNSRSEMNVSTLELGDSALYLCASSFRLGGDTQYFGPGTRLTVL.

This clonotype was counted at least ten times. J is TRBJ1-1 and V is TRBV29-1, with D perhaps matching TRBD1 (6 bases). Germline CDR1 is SQVTM and CDR2 is ANQGSEA. Deletions cut 5 bases from V and 1 base from J, with 14 bases between. CDR3 length: 14 amino acids. The CDR3 sequence: CSVYQGQKNTEAFF. CDR3 coding DNA: TGCAGCGTTTACCAGGGGCAGAAGAACACTGAAGCTTTCTTT.